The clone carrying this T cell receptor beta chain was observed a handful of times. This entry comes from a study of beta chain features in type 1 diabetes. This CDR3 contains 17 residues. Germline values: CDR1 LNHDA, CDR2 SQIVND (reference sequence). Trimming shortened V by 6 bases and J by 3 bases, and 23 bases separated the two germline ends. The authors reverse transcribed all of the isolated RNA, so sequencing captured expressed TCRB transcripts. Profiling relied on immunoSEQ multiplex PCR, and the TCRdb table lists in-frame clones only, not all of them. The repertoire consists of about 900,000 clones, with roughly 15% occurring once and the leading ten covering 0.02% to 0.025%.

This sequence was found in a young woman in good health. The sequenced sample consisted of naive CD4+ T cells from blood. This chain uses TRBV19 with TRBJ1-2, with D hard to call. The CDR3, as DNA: TGTGCCAGTAGCCCAATGGGTACCCTCCATGCGGACTATGGCTACACCTTC. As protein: CASSPMGTLHADYGYTF.